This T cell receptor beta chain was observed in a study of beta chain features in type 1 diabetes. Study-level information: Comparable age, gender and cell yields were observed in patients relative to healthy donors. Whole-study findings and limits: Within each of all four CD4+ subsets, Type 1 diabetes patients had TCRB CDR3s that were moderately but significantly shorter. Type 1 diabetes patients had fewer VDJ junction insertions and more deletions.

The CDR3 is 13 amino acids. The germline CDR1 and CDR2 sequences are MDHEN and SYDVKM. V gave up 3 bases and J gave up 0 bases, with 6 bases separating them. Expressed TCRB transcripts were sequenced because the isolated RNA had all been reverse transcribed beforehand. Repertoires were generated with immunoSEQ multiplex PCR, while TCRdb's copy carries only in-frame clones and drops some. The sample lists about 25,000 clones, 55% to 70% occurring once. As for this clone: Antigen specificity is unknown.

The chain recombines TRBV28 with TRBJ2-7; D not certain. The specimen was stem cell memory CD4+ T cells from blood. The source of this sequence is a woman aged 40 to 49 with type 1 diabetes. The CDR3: CASSFKPSYEQYF. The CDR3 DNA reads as TGTGCCAGCAGTTTCAAGCCCTCCTACGAGCAGTACTTC.